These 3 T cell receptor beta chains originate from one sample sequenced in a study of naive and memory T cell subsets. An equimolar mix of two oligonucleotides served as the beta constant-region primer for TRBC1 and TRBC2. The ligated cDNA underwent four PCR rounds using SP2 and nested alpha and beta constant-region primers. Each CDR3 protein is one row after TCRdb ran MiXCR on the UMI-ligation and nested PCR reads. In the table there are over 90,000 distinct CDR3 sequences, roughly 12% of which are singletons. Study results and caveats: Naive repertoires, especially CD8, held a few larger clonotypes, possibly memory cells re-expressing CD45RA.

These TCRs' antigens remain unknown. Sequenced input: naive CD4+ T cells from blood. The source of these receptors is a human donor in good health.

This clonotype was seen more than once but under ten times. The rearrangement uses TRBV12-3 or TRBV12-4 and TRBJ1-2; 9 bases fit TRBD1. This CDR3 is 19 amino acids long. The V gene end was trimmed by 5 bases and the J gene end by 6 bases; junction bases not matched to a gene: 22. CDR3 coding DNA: TGTGCCAGCAGTCCTAAGGGGGGACAGGGAAATATGTGGATGGATGGCTACACCTTC. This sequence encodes CASSPKGGQGNMWMDGYTF.

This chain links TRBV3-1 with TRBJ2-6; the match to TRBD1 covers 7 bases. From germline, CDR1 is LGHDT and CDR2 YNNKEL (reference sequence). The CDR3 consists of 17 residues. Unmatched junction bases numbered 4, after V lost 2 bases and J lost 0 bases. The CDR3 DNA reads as TGTGCCAGCAGCCAACGCAGGGGGAACTCTGGGGCCAACGTCCTGACTTTC. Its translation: CASSQRRGNSGANVLTF. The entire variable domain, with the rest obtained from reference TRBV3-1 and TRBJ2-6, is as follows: DTAVSQTPKYLVTQMGNDKSIKCEQNLGHDTMYWYKQDSKKFLKIMFSYNNKELIINETVPNRFSPKSPDKAHLNLHINSLELGDSAVYFCASSQRRGNSGANVLTFGAGSRLTVL.

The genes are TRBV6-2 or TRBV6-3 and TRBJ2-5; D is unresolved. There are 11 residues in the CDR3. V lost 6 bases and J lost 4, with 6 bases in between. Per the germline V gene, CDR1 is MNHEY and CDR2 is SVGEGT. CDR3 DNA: TGTGCCAGCAGCGTAGCAGAGACCCAGTACTTC. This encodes CASSVAETQYF.